This section outlines one T cell receptor beta chain sequence together with its context. The CDR3 is 15 amino acids. Per germline, CDR1 MNHEY and CDR2 SVGAGI. J lost 9 bases, V lost 5 bases, and 7 bases had no gene match. The sample comes from a study of shared clonotypes between healthy human individuals. TCRdb's copy holds only in-frame clones and misses some; the assay was immunoSEQ multiplex PCR. The table has a few million clones, roughly nine tenths seen once. This TCR was sampled from a man aged 18 to 30 in good health. What was sequenced was naive CD4+ T cells sorted from blood. The sample's subset: CD45RA+ positively selected. The chain carries TRBV6-5 and TRBJ2-1; 13 nucleotides agree with TRBD2. CDR3 in amino acids: CASSLLAGGPIEQFF. DNA of the CDR3: TGTGCCAGCAGTCTACTAGCGGGGGGGCCTATTGAGCAGTTCTTC.